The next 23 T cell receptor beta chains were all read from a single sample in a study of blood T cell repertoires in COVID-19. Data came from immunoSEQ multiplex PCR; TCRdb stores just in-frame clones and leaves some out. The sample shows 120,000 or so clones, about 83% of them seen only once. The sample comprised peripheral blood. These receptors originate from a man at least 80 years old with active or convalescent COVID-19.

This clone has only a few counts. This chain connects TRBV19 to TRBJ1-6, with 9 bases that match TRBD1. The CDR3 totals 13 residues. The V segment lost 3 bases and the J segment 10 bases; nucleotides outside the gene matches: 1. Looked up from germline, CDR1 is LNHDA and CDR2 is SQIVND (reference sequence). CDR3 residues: CASSIDRGSPLHF. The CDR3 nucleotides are TGTGCCAGTAGTATTGACAGGGGGTCACCCCTCCACTTT.

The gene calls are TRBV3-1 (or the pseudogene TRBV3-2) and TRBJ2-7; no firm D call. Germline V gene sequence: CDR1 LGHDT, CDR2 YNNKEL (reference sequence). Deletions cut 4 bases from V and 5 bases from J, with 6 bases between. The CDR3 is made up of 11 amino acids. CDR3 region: CASSLGHEQYF. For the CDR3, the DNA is TGTGCCAGCAGCCTGGGCCACGAGCAGTACTTC.

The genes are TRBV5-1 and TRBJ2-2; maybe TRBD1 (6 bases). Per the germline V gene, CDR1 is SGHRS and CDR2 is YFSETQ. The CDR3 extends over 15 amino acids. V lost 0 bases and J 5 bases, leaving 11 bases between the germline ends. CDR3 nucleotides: TGCGCCAGCAGCTTGGAACAGGGTGGGACCGGGGAGCTGTTTTTT. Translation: CASSLEQGGTGELFF.

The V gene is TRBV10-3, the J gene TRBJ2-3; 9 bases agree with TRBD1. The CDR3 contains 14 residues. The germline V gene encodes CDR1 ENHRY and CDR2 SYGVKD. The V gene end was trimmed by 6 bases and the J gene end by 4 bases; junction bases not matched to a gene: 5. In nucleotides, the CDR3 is TGTGCCATCAGGGGGGACAGGGAAGCAGATACGCAGTATTTT. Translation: CAIRGDREADTQYF.

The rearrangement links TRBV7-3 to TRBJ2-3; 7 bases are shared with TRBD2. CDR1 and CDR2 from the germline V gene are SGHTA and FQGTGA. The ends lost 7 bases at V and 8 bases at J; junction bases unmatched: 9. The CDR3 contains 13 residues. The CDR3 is CASMGSSGGTQYF. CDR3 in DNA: TGTGCCAGCATGGGGTCGTCGGGAGGTACGCAGTATTTT.

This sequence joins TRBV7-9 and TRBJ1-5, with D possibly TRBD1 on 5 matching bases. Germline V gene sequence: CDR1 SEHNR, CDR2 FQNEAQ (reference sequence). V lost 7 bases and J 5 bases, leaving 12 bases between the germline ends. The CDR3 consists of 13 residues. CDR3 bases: TGTGCCAGCACTCGTACGGGGGATCAGCCCCAGCATTTT. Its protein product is CASTRTGDQPQHF. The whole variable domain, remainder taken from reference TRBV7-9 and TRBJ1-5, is DTGVSQNPRHKITKRGQNVTFRCDPISEHNRLYWYRQTLGQGPEFLTYFQNEAQLEKSRLLSDRFSAERPKGSFSTLEIQRTEQGDSAMYLCASTRTGDQPQHFGDGTRLSIL.

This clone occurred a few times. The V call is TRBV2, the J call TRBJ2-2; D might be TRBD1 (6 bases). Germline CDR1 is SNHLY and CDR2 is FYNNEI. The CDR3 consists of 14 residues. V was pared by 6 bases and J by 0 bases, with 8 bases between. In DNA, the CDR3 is TGTGCCAGCAGGGACAGCTCGAACACCGGGGAGCTGTTTTTT. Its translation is CASRDSSNTGELFF.

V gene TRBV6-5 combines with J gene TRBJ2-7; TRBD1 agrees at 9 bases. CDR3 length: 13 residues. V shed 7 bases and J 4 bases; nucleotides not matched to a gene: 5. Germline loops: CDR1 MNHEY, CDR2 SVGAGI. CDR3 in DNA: TGTGCCAGCACCGGGACAGGGAGGTACGAGCAGTACTTC. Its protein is CASTGTGRYEQYF.

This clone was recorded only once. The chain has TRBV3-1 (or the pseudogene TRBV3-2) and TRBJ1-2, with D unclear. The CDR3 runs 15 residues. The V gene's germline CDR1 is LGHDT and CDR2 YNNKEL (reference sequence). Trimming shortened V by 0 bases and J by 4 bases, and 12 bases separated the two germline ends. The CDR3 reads CASSQDMVPGYGYTF. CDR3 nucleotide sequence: TGTGCCAGCAGCCAAGACATGGTTCCGGGCTATGGCTACACCTTC.

CDR3 sequence reads: CASSISYRGSEAFF. CDR3 coding DNA: TGTGCCAGCAGCATCAGCTACAGGGGCTCGGAGGCTTTCTTT. V usage is TRBV14 and J usage is TRBJ1-1; 7 bases fit TRBD1. The CDR3 contains 14 residues. Germline CDR1 is SGHDN and CDR2 is FVKESK. Germline trimming cut 5 bases from V and 11 bases from J; bases unmatched to any gene: 14. Variable domain in full (rest from reference TRBV14 and TRBJ1-1): EAGVTQFPSHSVIEKGQTVTLRCDPISGHDNLYWYRRVMGKEIKFLLHFVKESKQDESGMPNNRFLAERTGGTYSTLKVQPAELEDSGVYFCASSISYRGSEAFFGQGTRLTVV.

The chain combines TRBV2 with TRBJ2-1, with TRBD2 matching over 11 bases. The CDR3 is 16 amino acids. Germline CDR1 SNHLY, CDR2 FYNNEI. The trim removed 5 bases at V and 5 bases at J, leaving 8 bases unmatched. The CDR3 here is CASSIRASGGNNEQFF. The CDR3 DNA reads TGTGCCAGCAGTATAAGAGCTAGCGGGGGGAACAATGAGCAGTTCTTC.

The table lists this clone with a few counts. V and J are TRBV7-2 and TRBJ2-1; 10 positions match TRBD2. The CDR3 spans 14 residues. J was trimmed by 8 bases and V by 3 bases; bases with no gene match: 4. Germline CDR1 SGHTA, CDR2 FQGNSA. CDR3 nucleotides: TGTGCCAGCAGCTTGGGACTAGCGATCGATGAGCAGTTCTTC. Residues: CASSLGLAIDEQFF.

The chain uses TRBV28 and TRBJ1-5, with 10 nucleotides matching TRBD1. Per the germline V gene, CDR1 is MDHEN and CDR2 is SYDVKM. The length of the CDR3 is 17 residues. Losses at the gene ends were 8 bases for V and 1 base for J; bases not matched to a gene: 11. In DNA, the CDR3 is TGTGCCAGCTTTCCGGGACAGGGGTTTAGGAGCAATCAGCCCCAGCATTTT. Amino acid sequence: CASFPGQGFRSNQPQHF.

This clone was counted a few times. CDR3 amino acids: CASSRNLAGSSEQYF. The CDR3 DNA reads TGTGCCAGCAGCCGAAACCTTGCGGGGTCGAGCGAGCAGTACTTC. The chain joins TRBV16 to TRBJ2-7; D may be TRBD2 (6 bases). Per the germline V gene, CDR1 is KGHSY and CDR2 is FQNENV. V lost 4 bases, J lost 6 bases, and 19 bases lay in between. This CDR3 contains 15 residues.

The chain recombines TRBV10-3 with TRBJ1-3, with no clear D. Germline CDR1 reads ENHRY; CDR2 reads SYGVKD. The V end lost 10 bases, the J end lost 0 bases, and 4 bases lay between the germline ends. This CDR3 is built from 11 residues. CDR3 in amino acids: CATVSGNTIYF. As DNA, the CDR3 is TGTGCCACCGTCTCTGGAAACACCATATATTTT.

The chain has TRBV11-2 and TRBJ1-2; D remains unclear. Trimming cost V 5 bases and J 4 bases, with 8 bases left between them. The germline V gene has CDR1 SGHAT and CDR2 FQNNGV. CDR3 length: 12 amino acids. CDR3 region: CASSGEGYGYTF. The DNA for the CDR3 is TGTGCCAGCAGCGGGGAGGGCTATGGCTACACCTTC. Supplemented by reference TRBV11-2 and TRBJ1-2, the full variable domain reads EAGVAQSPRYKIIEKRQSVAFWCNPISGHATLYWYQQILGQGPKLLIQFQNNGVVDDSQLPKDRFSAERLKGVDSTLKIQPAKLEDSAVYLCASSGEGYGYTFGSGTRLTVV.

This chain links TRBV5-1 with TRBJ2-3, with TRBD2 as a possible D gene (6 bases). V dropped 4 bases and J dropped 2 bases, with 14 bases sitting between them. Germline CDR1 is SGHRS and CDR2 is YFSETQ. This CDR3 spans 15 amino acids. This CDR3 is CASSNSGVLTDTQYF. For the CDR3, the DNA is TGCGCCAGCAGCAATTCGGGGGTCCTCACAGATACGCAGTATTTT.

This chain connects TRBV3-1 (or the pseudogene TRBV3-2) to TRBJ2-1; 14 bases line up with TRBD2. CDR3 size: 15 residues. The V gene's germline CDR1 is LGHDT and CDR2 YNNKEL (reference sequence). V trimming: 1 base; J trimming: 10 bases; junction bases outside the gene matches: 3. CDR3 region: CASSQGLAGGPEQFF. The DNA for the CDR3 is TGTGCCAGCAGCCAAGGACTAGCGGGGGGGCCAGAGCAGTTCTTC.

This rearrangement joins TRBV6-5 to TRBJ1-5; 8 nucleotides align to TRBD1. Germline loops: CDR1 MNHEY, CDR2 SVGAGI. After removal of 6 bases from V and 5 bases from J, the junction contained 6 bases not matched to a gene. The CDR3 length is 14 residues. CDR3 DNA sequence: TGTGCCAGCAGCCTTGGGACAGGCTATCAGCCCCAGCATTTT. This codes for CASSLGTGYQPQHF.

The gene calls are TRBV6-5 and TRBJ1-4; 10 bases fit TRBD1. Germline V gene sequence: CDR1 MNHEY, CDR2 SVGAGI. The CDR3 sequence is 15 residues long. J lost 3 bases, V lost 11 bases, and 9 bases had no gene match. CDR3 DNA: TGTGCCTCCGGAAGGGGGACAGGGGCTAATGAAAAACTGTTTTTT. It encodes CASGRGTGANEKLFF.

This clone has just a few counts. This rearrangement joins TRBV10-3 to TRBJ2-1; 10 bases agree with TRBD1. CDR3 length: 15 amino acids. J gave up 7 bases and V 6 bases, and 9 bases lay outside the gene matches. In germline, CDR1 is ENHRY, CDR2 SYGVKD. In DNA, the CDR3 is TGTGCCATCAGAGTGACAGGGGGCCTTGGGAATGAGCAGTTCTTC. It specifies CAIRVTGGLGNEQFF.

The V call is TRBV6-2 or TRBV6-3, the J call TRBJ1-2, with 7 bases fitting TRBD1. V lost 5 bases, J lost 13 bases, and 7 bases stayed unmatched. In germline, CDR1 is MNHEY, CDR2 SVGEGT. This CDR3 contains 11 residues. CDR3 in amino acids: CASSTGASVTF. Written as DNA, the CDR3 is TGTGCCAGCAGTACAGGGGCCTCGGTCACCTTC.

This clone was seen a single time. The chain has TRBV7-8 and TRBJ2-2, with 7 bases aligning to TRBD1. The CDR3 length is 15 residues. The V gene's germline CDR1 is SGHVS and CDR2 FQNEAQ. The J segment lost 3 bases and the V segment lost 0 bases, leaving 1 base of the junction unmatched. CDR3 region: CASSLAQGHTGELFF. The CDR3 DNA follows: TGTGCCAGCAGCTTAGCACAGGGGCACACCGGGGAGCTGTTTTTT.